The present TCR beta chain was sequenced within a study of blood T cell repertoires in COVID-19. The overall study: Some COVID-19 samples were acute and others convalescent; all came from the United States, Italy and Spain.

How the authors handled the data: Reference gene primers were amplified, and this amplification served to estimate nucleated cell counts. The method was immunoSEQ multiplex PCR; TCRdb's version includes in-frame clones alone and lacks a portion of them. V and J calls plus clone size are reproduced from that table; the DNA served to infer D and trimming. The data contain roughly 150,000 clones, over 75% of them seen just once; the ten biggest clones take up 6.5% to 7.5%. The material sequenced was peripheral blood. The sequence came from a man aged 80 or over with COVID-19, enrolled during active disease.

CDR3 DNA: TGCGCCAGCAGGGGAGGTATAGCGGTAACCTACGAGCAGTACTTC. Translated, it gives CASRGGIAVTYEQYF. This rearrangement joins TRBV5-1 to TRBJ2-7; D may be TRBD2 (6 bases). The CDR3 runs to 15 residues. Between the trimmed V and J ends, which lost 5 bases and 2 bases, there was a span of 17 bases. Germline V gene data show CDR1 as SGHRS and CDR2 as YFSETQ. Combining the CDR3 with reference TRBV5-1 and TRBJ2-7 gives the whole variable domain KAGVTQTPRYLIKTRGQQVTLSCSPISGHRSVSWYQQTPGQGLQFLFEYFSETQRNKGNFPGRFSGRQFSNSRSEMNVSTLELGDSALYLCASRGGIAVTYEQYFGPGTRLTVT.